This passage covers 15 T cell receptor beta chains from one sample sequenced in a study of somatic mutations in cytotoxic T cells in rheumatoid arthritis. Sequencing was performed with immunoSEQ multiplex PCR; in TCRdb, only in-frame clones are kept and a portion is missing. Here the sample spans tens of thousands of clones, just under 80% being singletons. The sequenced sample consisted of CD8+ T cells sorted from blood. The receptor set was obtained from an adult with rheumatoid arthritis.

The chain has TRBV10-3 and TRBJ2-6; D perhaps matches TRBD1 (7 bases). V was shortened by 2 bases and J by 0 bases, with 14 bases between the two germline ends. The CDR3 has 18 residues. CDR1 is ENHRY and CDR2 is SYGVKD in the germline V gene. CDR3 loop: CAISEPTGRSSGANVLTF. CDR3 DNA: TGTGCCATCAGTGAGCCGACAGGGAGGAGCTCTGGGGCCAACGTCCTGACTTTC.

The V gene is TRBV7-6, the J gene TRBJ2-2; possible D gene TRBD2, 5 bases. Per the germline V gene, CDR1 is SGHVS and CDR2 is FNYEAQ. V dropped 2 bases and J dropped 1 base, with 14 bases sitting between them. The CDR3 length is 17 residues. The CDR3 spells CASSLRVSGGNTGELFF. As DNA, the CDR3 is TGTGCCAGCAGCTTAAGGGTCAGCGGAGGGAACACCGGGGAGCTGTTTTTT.

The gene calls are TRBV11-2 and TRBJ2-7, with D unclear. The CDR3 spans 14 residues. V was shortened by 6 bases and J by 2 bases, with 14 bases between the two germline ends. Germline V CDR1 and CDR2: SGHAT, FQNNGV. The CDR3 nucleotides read TGTGCCAGCAGTTACTCCCCAGGAACCTACGAGCAGTACTTC. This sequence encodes CASSYSPGTYEQYF.

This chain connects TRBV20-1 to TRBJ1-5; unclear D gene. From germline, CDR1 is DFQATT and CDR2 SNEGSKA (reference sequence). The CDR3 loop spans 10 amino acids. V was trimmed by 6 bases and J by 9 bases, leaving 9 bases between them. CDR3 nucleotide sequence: TGCAGTGCCCAGGCTAGGCCCCAGCATTTT. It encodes CSAQARPQHF.

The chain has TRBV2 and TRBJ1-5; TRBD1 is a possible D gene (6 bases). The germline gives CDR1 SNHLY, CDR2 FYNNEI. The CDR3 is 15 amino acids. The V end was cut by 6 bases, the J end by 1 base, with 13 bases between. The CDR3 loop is CASSRGGASNQPQHF. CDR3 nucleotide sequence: TGTGCCAGCAGCCGAGGGGGGGCGAGCAATCAGCCCCAGCATTTT.

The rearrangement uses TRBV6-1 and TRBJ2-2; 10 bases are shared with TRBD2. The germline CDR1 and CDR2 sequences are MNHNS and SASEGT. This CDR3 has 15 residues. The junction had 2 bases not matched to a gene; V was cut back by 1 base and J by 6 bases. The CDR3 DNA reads TGTGCCAGCAGTGAAGAAGCGGGGGGGGCCGGGGAGCTGTTTTTT. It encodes CASSEEAGGAGELFF.

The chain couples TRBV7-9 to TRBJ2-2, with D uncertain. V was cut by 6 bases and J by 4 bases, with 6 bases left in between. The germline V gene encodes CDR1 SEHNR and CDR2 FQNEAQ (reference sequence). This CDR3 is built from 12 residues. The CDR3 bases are TGTGCCAGCAGTCCTCGCACCGGGGAGCTGTTTTTT. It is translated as CASSPRTGELFF.

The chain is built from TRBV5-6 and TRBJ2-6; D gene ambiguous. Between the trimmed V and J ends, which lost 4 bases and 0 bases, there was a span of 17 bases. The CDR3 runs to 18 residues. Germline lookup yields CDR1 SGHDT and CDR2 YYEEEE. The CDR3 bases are TGTGCCAGCAGCATAAGGCAGGTCTACAGCTCTGGGGCCAACGTCCTGACTTTC. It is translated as CASSIRQVYSSGANVLTF.

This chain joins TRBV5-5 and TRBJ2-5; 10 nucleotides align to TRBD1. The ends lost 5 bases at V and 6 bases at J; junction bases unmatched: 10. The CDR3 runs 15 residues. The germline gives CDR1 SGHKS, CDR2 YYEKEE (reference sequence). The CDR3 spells CASRQPGQGMQTQYF. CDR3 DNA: TGTGCCAGCAGGCAACCGGGACAGGGGATGCAGACCCAGTACTTC. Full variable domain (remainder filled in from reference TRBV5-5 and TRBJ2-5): DAGVTQSPTHLIKTRGQQVTLRCSPISGHKSVSWYQQVLGQGPQFIFQYYEKEERGRGNFPDRFSARQFPNYSSELNVNALLLGDSALYLCASRQPGQGMQTQYFGPGTRLLVL.

The CDR3 reads CASTAGTLIAEQFF. CDR3 nucleotides: TGTGCCAGCACGGCGGGGACCTTGATTGCTGAGCAGTTCTTC. The chain couples TRBV2 to TRBJ2-1; TRBD2 might be the D (6 bases). CDR1 is SNHLY, CDR2 FYNNEI, per germline. CDR3 length: 14 residues. V was pared by 7 bases and J by 9 bases, with 19 bases between.

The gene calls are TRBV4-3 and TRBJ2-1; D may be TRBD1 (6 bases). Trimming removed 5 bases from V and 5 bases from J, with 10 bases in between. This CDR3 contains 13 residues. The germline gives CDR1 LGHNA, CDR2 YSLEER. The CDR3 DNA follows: TGCGCCAGCAGCGCGGACAGAAACAATGAGCAGTTCTTC. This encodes CASSADRNNEQFF.

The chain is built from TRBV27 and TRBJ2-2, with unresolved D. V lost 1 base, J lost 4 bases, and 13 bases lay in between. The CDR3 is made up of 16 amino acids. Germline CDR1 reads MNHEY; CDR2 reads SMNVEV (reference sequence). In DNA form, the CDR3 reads TGTGCCAGCAGTTTATGGGGTTTTGCTAGCACCGGGGAGCTGTTTTTT. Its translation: CASSLWGFASTGELFF.

CDR3 protein: CASSYGRPGEQFF. The CDR3 DNA is TGTGCCAGCAGTTACGGCCGCCCCGGAGAGCAGTTCTTC. This chain uses TRBV6-5 with TRBJ2-1, with unresolved D. CDR3 size: 13 residues. V lost 2 bases to trimming and J lost 10 bases, with 12 bases between them. CDR1 and CDR2 from the germline V gene are MNHEY and SVGAGI.

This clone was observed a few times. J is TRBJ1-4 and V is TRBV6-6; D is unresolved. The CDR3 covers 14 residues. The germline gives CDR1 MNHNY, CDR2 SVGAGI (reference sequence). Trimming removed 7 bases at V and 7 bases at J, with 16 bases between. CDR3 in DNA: TGTGCCAGCACCGAGGACCTGGATGGTGAAAAACTGTTTTTT. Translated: CASTEDLDGEKLFF.

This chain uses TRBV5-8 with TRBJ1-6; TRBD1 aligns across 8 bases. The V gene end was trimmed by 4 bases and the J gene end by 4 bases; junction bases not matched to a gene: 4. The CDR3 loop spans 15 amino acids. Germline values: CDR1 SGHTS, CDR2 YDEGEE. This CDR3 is CASSQGTGYNSPLHF. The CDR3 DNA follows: TGTGCCAGCAGCCAGGGGACAGGATATAATTCACCCCTCCACTTT.